One and the same sample provided the 27 T cell receptor beta chains below, sequenced in a study of shared clonotypes between healthy human individuals. The naive CD8 subset, CD45RO-negative cells positively selected for CCR7, excluded terminally differentiated effector memory CD45RA+ cells. The assay was immunoSEQ multiplex PCR, and TCRdb's table has in-frame clones only and misses some. The sample yields more than 600,000 clones, 92% seen once. Sequencing input: naive CD8+ T cells sorted from blood. The receptors originated from a man aged 25-40 years in good health.

This chain uses TRBV2 with TRBJ2-1, with D unresolved. Germline lookup yields CDR1 SNHLY and CDR2 FYNNEI. The V and J ends lost 1 base and 10 bases respectively, with 11 bases between them. The CDR3 length is 13 residues. The CDR3 here is CASSEGKGEEQFF. The CDR3 DNA sequence: TGTGCCAGCAGTGAAGGGAAAGGCGAAGAGCAGTTCTTC. The whole variable domain, remainder taken from reference TRBV2 and TRBJ2-1, is EPEVTQTPSHQVTQMGQEVILRCVPISNHLYFYWYRQILGQKVEFLVSFYNNEISEKSEIFDDQFSVERPDGSNFTLKIRSTKLEDSAMYFCASSEGKGEEQFFGPGTRLTVL.

This clone showed up just once. The rearrangement joins TRBV19 to TRBJ2-3; 7 bases are shared with TRBD2. Looked up from germline, CDR1 is LNHDA and CDR2 is SQIVND (reference sequence). There are 15 residues in the CDR3. Trimming removed 4 bases from V and 3 bases from J; junction bases left unmatched: 7. CDR3 DNA sequence: TGTGCCAGTAGTACGTTTGGCGGGAGAACAGATACGCAGTATTTT. Its translation: CASSTFGGRTDTQYF.

The J gene is TRBJ2-3, the V gene TRBV7-6; the D call may be TRBD1 or TRBD2 (5 bases each). V lost 4 bases and J 0 bases, leaving 14 bases between the germline ends. From germline, CDR1 is SGHVS and CDR2 FNYEAQ. This CDR3 contains 16 residues. CDR3 region: CASSSPRGISTDTQYF. The CDR3 DNA reads as TGTGCCAGCAGCTCCCCTCGGGGCATTAGCACAGATACGCAGTATTTT.

The gene calls are TRBV25-1 and TRBJ2-6; 10 bases align to TRBD2. This CDR3 region has 18 residues. Germline lookup yields CDR1 MGHDK and CDR2 SYGVNS. The ends lost 3 bases at V and 0 bases at J; junction bases unmatched: 5. The CDR3 protein is CASSDPAGGPSGANVLTF. The CDR3 coding sequence is TGTGCCAGCAGTGACCCAGCGGGAGGGCCCTCTGGGGCCAACGTCCTGACTTTC.

The rearrangement uses TRBV11-3 and TRBJ2-1, with 7 bases identical to TRBD1. The germline CDR1 and CDR2 sequences are SGHNT and YENEEA. V shed 4 bases and J 2 bases; nucleotides not matched to a gene: 8. The CDR3 runs to 16 residues. The CDR3 loop reads CASSSTGRVTYNEQFF. CDR3 DNA sequence: TGTGCCAGCAGCTCGACAGGGAGAGTTACCTACAATGAGCAGTTCTTC.

The chain has TRBV19 and TRBJ1-5; 7 bases map to TRBD1. The CDR3 extends over 13 amino acids. The germline V gene has CDR1 LNHDA and CDR2 SQIVND (reference sequence). J lost 7 bases, V lost 3 bases, and 3 bases had no gene match. The CDR3 here is CASSMTGSQPQHF. The DNA for the CDR3 is TGTGCCAGTAGTATGACAGGGAGCCAGCCCCAGCATTTT.

This chain uses TRBV25-1 with TRBJ2-1; 7 bases are a match to TRBD1. With 3 bases clipped from V and 0 bases from J, the junction kept 8 bases outside the gene matches. CDR1 and CDR2 from the germline V gene are MGHDK and SYGVNS. This CDR3 region has 17 residues. For the CDR3, the DNA is TGTGCCAGCAGTGAGAAACCGGGACAGAGCTCCTACAATGAGCAGTTCTTC. This sequence encodes CASSEKPGQSSYNEQFF.

This clone was seen only once. The chain uses TRBV6-5 and TRBJ2-1; TRBD1 is a possible D gene (6 bases). There are 12 residues in the CDR3. Looked up from germline, CDR1 is MNHEY and CDR2 is SVGAGI. The V end was cut by 6 bases, the J end by 10 bases, with 13 bases between. The CDR3, as DNA: TGTGCCAGCAGCTCAGGGGCAGGGGAGCAGTTCTTC. Translated: CASSSGAGEQFF.

The rearrangement links TRBV1 to TRBJ2-7. TRBV1 is given as a pseudogene. The CDR3 is 16 residues long. CDR3 amino acids: CTSSQEGVIDTYEQYF. The CDR3 bases are TGCACCAGCAGCCAAGAGGGGGTAATTGATACCTACGAGCAGTACTTC.

The chain uses TRBV2 and TRBJ2-7; 7 positions agree with TRBD2. J was trimmed by 0 bases and V by 8 bases; bases with no gene match: 10. Germline assignment: CDR1 SNHLY and CDR2 FYNNEI. There are 15 residues in the CDR3. The chain's CDR3 is CASLLSSGLSYEQYF. The CDR3 DNA is TGTGCCAGCCTTCTTTCTAGCGGACTCTCCTACGAGCAGTACTTC.

The chain uses TRBV27 and TRBJ2-1; perhaps TRBD1 as D (6 bases). This CDR3 region has 13 residues. The germline CDR1 and CDR2 sequences are MNHEY and SMNVEV (reference sequence). Trimming took off 0 bases at V and 13 bases at J, with 13 bases between the two ends. CDR3 region: CASSLSVTGPQFF. CDR3 nucleotide sequence: TGTGCCAGCAGTTTATCTGTGACAGGTCCCCAGTTCTTC.

This clone has a single count. The genes are TRBV11-2 and TRBJ2-1, with TRBD2 matching 11 bases. This CDR3 is 16 amino acids long. Trimming removed 7 bases from V and 3 bases from J; junction bases left unmatched: 8. Germline V gives CDR1 SGHAT, CDR2 FQNNGV. The CDR3 reads CASTPPGTSGYNEQFF. The CDR3 DNA sequence: TGTGCCAGCACCCCCCCCGGGACTAGCGGCTACAATGAGCAGTTCTTC. Full variable domain (missing parts from reference TRBV11-2 and TRBJ2-1): EAGVAQSPRYKIIEKRQSVAFWCNPISGHATLYWYQQILGQGPKLLIQFQNNGVVDDSQLPKDRFSAERLKGVDSTLKIQPAKLEDSAVYLCASTPPGTSGYNEQFFGPGTRLTVL.

This chain joins TRBV2 and TRBJ1-1; D call uncertain. The CDR3 contains 14 residues. Germline-derived CDR1 and CDR2 are SNHLY and FYNNEI. V was pared by 7 bases and J by 6 bases, with 18 bases between. The CDR3 sequence is CASTAVRQGPEAFF. The CDR3 DNA follows: TGTGCCAGCACGGCGGTCAGGCAAGGCCCTGAAGCTTTCTTT.

The rearrangement joins TRBV5-1 to TRBJ2-7; TRBD2 agrees at 7 bases. The germline gives CDR1 SGHRS, CDR2 YFSETQ. The V and J ends lost 4 bases and 3 bases, in that order; junction bases with no gene match: 10. This CDR3 has 15 amino acids. CDR3 region: CASSPSVGEGYEQYF. The CDR3 DNA follows: TGCGCCAGCAGCCCTTCGGTCGGGGAGGGCTACGAGCAGTACTTC.

V usage is TRBV27 and J usage is TRBJ2-1; no definite D call. There are 16 residues in the CDR3. CDR1 is MNHEY and CDR2 is SMNVEV in the germline V gene (reference sequence). Trimming stripped 7 bases from V and 3 bases from J, with 19 bases between. CDR3 protein: CASTVDHTPNYNEQFF. The CDR3 DNA follows: TGTGCCAGCACGGTAGATCACACGCCCAACTACAATGAGCAGTTCTTC.

The chain combines TRBV2 with TRBJ2-7, with 7 bases aligning to TRBD2. Unmatched junction bases numbered 5, after V lost 7 bases and J lost 5 bases. Germline-derived CDR1 and CDR2 are SNHLY and FYNNEI. The CDR3 loop spans 12 amino acids. CDR3 region: CASKAGVHEQYF. In nucleotides, the CDR3 is TGTGCCAGCAAGGCGGGGGTCCACGAGCAGTACTTC.

The V gene is TRBV5-4, the J gene TRBJ2-7; 10 positions agree with TRBD1. Germline CDR1 is SGHNT and CDR2 is YYREEE (reference sequence). Trimming removed 5 bases from V and 3 bases from J; junction bases left unmatched: 8. The CDR3 contains 15 residues. This chain's CDR3 is CASSSTGTGVYEQYF. The CDR3 nucleotides read TGTGCCAGCAGTTCCACCGGGACAGGGGTCTACGAGCAGTACTTC.

J is TRBJ2-2 and V is TRBV7-9, with 9 nucleotides matching TRBD1. V shed 5 bases, J shed 6 bases, and the junction held 13 bases outside the gene matches. The CDR3 has 17 amino acids. CDR1 SEHNR and CDR2 FQNEAQ come from the germline V gene (reference sequence). The CDR3 reads CASSQRRTGARSGELFF. The CDR3 coding sequence is TGTGCCAGCAGCCAAAGACGGACAGGGGCTAGGTCCGGGGAGCTGTTTTTT.

The chain couples TRBV28 to TRBJ2-3, with TRBD2 matching over 7 bases. This CDR3 comprises 12 residues. Germline V gives CDR1 MDHEN, CDR2 SYDVKM. The J segment lost 8 bases and the V segment lost 1 base, leaving 0 bases of the junction unmatched. Here the CDR3 reads CASSLSSGTQYF. The DNA for the CDR3 is TGTGCCAGCAGTTTATCTAGCGGTACGCAGTATTTT.

This clone was picked up one time. The chain has TRBV19 and TRBJ2-1; D is uncertain. Germline CDR1 is LNHDA and CDR2 is SQIVND (reference sequence). CDR3 length equals 13 residues. Trimming pared 3 bases from V and 7 bases from J, leaving 10 bases between. CDR3: CASSIVVGNEQFF. The DNA of the CDR3 is TGTGCCAGTAGTATCGTAGTGGGGAATGAGCAGTTCTTC. The entire variable domain, with the rest obtained from reference TRBV19 and TRBJ2-1, is as follows: DGGITQSPKYLFRKEGQNVTLSCEQNLNHDAMYWYRQDPGQGLRLIYYSQIVNDFQKGDIAEGYSVSREKKESFPLTVTSAQKNPTAFYLCASSIVVGNEQFFGPGTRLTVL.

The chain is built from TRBV9 and TRBJ2-5, with TRBD1 as a possible D gene (6 bases). This CDR3 region has 17 residues. V lost 2 bases to trimming and J lost 1 base, with 18 bases between them. Germline V lookup: CDR1 SGDLS, CDR2 YYNGEE. As DNA, the CDR3 is TGTGCCAGCAGCGTCTCTCTAAACAGGGACCTCCAAGAGACCCAGTACTTC. Amino acids: CASSVSLNRDLQETQYF.

The rearrangement joins TRBV15 to TRBJ2-7; no clear D. Between the trimmed V and J ends, which lost 2 bases and 4 bases, there was a span of 9 bases. From germline, CDR1 is LNHNV and CDR2 YYDKDF (reference sequence). This CDR3 comprises 13 residues. For the CDR3, the DNA is TGTGCCACCAGCAGAACCTCCGGTTACGAGCAGTACTTC. Translating gives CATSRTSGYEQYF.

The rearrangement links TRBV27 to TRBJ2-1; TRBD1 is a possible D gene (6 bases). Trimming cost V 7 bases and J 0 bases, with 10 bases left between them. The length of the CDR3 is 14 residues. CDR1 is MNHEY and CDR2 is SMNVEV in the germline V gene (reference sequence). The CDR3 DNA is TGTGCCAGCAAGGGGGTCAACTCCTACAATGAGCAGTTCTTC. Translation gives CASKGVNSYNEQFF.

The J gene is TRBJ2-7, the V gene TRBV28; 8 nucleotides agree with TRBD2. With V trimmed by 3 bases and J by 2 bases, 21 bases remained unmatched. This CDR3 has 20 residues. Germline V gives CDR1 MDHEN, CDR2 SYDVKM. CDR3 sequence: CASSFRFTGLVGVGAYEQYF. DNA of the CDR3: TGTGCCAGCAGTTTTCGCTTCACGGGACTAGTGGGAGTCGGGGCCTACGAGCAGTACTTC.

The gene calls are TRBV6-4 and TRBJ2-1; 10 bases fit TRBD2. The CDR3 has 14 residues. The V and J ends lost 10 bases and 7 bases, in that order; junction bases with no gene match: 10. CDR1 is MRHNA, CDR2 SNTAGT, per germline. The chain's CDR3 is CATAGTSENNEQFF. DNA of the CDR3: TGTGCCACCGCCGGGACTAGCGAGAATAATGAGCAGTTCTTC.

The chain couples TRBV7-9 to TRBJ2-1, with TRBD1 as a possible D gene (6 bases). In germline, CDR1 is SEHNR, CDR2 FQNEAQ (reference sequence). Between the trimmed V and J ends, which lost 1 base and 5 bases, there was a span of 12 bases. This CDR3 has 15 amino acids. This CDR3 reads CASSLVAGANNEQFF. The CDR3 nucleotides read TGTGCCAGCAGCTTAGTGGCAGGGGCTAACAATGAGCAGTTCTTC.

This clone was observed once. This sequence joins TRBV28 and TRBJ2-5; D may be TRBD1 (6 bases). The J call may be in error: the DNA end matches TRBJ2-7 better. This CDR3 comprises 11 residues. Germline loops: CDR1 MDHEN, CDR2 SYDVKM. In DNA form, the CDR3 reads TGTGCATGGGGACAACCCTACGAGCAGTACTTC. Translation: CAWGQPYEQYF.